This T cell receptor beta chain is from a study of blood T cell repertoires in COVID-19. Turning to the study itself: PBMCs, B-cell-depleted T cells, or T cells were the source of the cDNA or gDNA that made up the material.

Germline CDR1 and CDR2: SEHNR and FQNEAQ (reference sequence). The CDR3 loop spans 17 amino acids. With V trimmed by 3 bases and J by 3 bases, 8 bases remained unmatched. Libraries were prepared by immunoSEQ multiplex PCR; TCRdb keeps only in-frame clonotypes and omits some of them. Here the sample spans hundreds of thousands of clones, approximately 90% being singletons. This receptor was taken from a woman aged 45-60 years with active or convalescent COVID-19. The gene calls are TRBV7-9 and TRBJ1-1; TRBD1 matches 12 bases. The sequencing sample was made of peripheral blood. The CDR3 spells CASSFGTGGKKDTEAFF. Here the CDR3 DNA reads TGTGCCAGCAGCTTCGGGACAGGGGGCAAGAAGGACACTGAAGCTTTCTTT.